A selection of T cell receptor beta chains follows, all from one sample in a study of early T cells in non-severe SARS-CoV-2 infection. MiXCR, run by TCRdb on the 5' RACE reads, gives a single entry per CDR3 protein. This sample has about 61,000 distinct CDR3 sequences; around 11% occur once, and the top ten carry over 1%. The sequences come from whole blood, collected at baseline. The source is an adult who was a healthcare worker with PCR-confirmed SARS-CoV-2 infection or an uninfected control (not recorded which). The donor label of this sample is uncertain. CDR3s include the opening cysteine and the closing phenylalanine or tryptophan. D genes are given only for firm matches. Expanded clones are given a class, and other clones once, few, many or no size at all.

TRBV6-5	TRBJ1-3	-	-	TGTGCCAGCTCCACAGGGACAACGAGCTCTGGAAACACCATATATTTT	CASSTGTTSSGNTIYF
TRBV29-1	TRBJ1-2	-	-	TGCAGCGTAGAAACGACAGGTTTGGGTGGCTACACCTTC	CSVETTGLGGYTF
TRBV20-1	TRBJ2-2	-	-	TGCAGTGCTAGGAGGCACATTAACACCGGGGAGCTGTTTTTT	CSARRHINTGELFF
TRBV2	TRBJ2-1	-	-	TGTGCCAGCAGTGATCAGGGAATCTCCTACAATGAGCAGTTCTTC	CASSDQGISYNEQFF
TRBV5-1	TRBJ1-1	-	few	TGCGCCAGCAGCTTGGATCAGCCCGTGGGGAGCACTGAAGCTTTCTTT	CASSLDQPVGSTEAFF
TRBV7-2	TRBJ2-1	-	few	TGTGCCAGCAGCCGAGTCGGAGACAATGAGCAGTTCTTC	CASSRVGDNEQFF
TRBV7-8	TRBJ2-3	TRBD2	few	TGTGCCAGCAGCCCCCGCGGGGGGCACACAGATACGCAGTATTTT	CASSPRGGHTDTQYF
TRBV6-6	TRBJ1-3	TRBD1	-	TGTGCCAGCAGTCCGCTCGGACAGGGCCTCTCTGGAAACACCATATATTTT	CASSPLGQGLSGNTIYF
TRBV4-2	TRBJ1-2	TRBD1	-	TGTGCCAGCAGCCAAGAACGGACAGGATCCTGGGGCTACACCTTC	CASSQERTGSWGYTF
TRBV6-6	TRBJ2-4	TRBD2	few	TGTGCCAGCAGTTACTCGAGCGGGGGGGTCATCATTCAGTACTTC	CASSYSSGGVIIQYF
TRBV25-1	TRBJ1-5	TRBD1	many	TGTGCCAGCAGTGAAGGACGGGCAGGGGGAAATCAGCCCCAGCATTTT	CASSEGRAGGNQPQHF
TRBV6-5	TRBJ1-1	-	-	TGTGCCAGCAGTTACTCGATACCCGGCGCAGGTTTCCTGGCGGGAAACACTGAAGCTTTCTTT	CASSYSIPGAGFLAGNTEAFF
TRBV27	TRBJ1-1	TRBD1	few	TGTGCCAGCCGCTCAGACAGGGGCCCAATGAACACTGAAGCTTTCTTT	CASRSDRGPMNTEAFF
TRBV20-1	TRBJ2-1	-	few	TGCAGTGCTAGAGGACTACTCACAGGCAATGAGCAGTTCTTC	CSARGLLTGNEQFF
TRBV7-9	TRBJ1-2	TRBD1	few	TGTGCCAGCAGCTCTCCGGGACAGGGAAGAGGCTACACCTTC	CASSSPGQGRGYTF
TRBV6-1	TRBJ2-1	TRBD1	-	TGTGCCAGCAGACACGGGACAGGGGGAAACAATGAGCAGTTCTTC	CASRHGTGGNNEQFF
TRBV19	TRBJ1-5	-	few	TGTGCCAGTAGTTACAACTCCCATCAGCCCCAGCATTTT	CASSYNSHQPQHF
TRBV5-1	TRBJ2-5	TRBD2	-	TGCGCCAGCAGCTTGGAGGTTAGCGGGGCGTACCAAGAGACCCAGTACTTC	CASSLEVSGAYQETQYF
TRBV3-1	TRBJ2-1	TRBD2	-	TGTGCCAGCAGCCAAGAGGCTAGCGGGGGGGTGTCGTCGTCGGCTGAGCAGTTCTTC	CASSQEASGGVSSSAEQFF
TRBV4-2	TRBJ2-3	-	-	TGTGCCAGCAGTAAAGAGGTGGGGCCCGCAGGGGGCACAGATACGCAGTATTTT	CASSKEVGPAGGTDTQYF
TRBV11-2	TRBJ2-3	TRBD2	-	TGTGCCAGCAGCTTAGGTGGGCGGGGGGCCACAGATACGCAGTATTTT	CASSLGGRGATDTQYF
TRBV6-6	TRBJ2-1	-	many	TGTGCCAGCAGTTACTCACGGGACCCGAGACACAATGAGCAGTTCTTC	CASSYSRDPRHNEQFF
TRBV28	TRBJ2-6	-	-	TGTGCCAGCAGTCTCGGACAGCTTGGGGCCAACGTCCTGACTTTC	CASSLGQLGANVLTF
TRBV7-6	TRBJ1-1	TRBD1	few	TGTGCCAGCAGCTCCCGGGACAGCGGGACTGAAGCTTTCTTT	CASSSRDSGTEAFF
TRBV18	TRBJ2-1	TRBD2	few	TGTGCCAGCTCAAGTCTAGCGGGGCCCTACAATGAGCAGTTCTTC	CASSSLAGPYNEQFF
TRBV11-3	TRBJ2-1	TRBD1	-	TGTGCCAGCAGCCCCAGGGGGACAGGGTACGATGAGCAGTTCTTC	CASSPRGTGYDEQFF
TRBV25-1	TRBJ2-2	-	few	TGTGCCAGCACTGTGCTGCAACCCGGGGAGCTGTTTTTT	CASTVLQPGELFF
TRBV6-1	TRBJ1-5	-	few	TGTGCCAGCAGTGGGCGGGGAGTCGGCAATCAGCCCCAGCATTTT	CASSGRGVGNQPQHF
TRBV19	TRBJ2-2	-	few	TGTGCCAGCCGAGGGGGACCGACGAACACCGGGGAGCTGTTTTTT	CASRGGPTNTGELFF
TRBV24-1	TRBJ1-2	TRBD1	many	TGTGCCACCTGGACAGGGTTTGGCTACACCTTC	CATWTGFGYTF
TRBV5-1	TRBJ2-5	-	few	TGCGCCAGCAGCTTGGATACCGAGGCGGAGACCCAGTACTTC	CASSLDTEAETQYF
TRBV18	TRBJ1-1	-	-	TGTGCCAGCTCACCGCAGGGGCGGAACATGAACACTGAAGCTTTCTTT	CASSPQGRNMNTEAFF
TRBV10-3	TRBJ2-3	TRBD1	few	TGTGCCATCAGTGGGGGACAGGGGGCAGATACGCAGTATTTT	CAISGGQGADTQYF